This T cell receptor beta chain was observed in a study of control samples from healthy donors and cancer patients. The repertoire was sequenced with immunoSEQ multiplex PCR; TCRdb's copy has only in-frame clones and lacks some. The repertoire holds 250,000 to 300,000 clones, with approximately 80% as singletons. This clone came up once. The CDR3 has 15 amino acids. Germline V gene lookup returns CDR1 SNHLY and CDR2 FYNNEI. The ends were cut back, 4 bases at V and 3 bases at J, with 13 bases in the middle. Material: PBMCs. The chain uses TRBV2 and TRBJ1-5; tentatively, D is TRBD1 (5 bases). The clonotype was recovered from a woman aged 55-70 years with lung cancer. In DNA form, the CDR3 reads TGTGCCAGCAGTGGGTCAGGGCCCTCCAATCAGCCCCAGCATTTT. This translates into CASSGSGPSNQPQHF. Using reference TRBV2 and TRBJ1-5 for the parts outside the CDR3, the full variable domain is EPEVTQTPSHQVTQMGQEVILRCVPISNHLYFYWYRQILGQKVEFLVSFYNNEISEKSEIFDDQFSVERPDGSNFTLKIRSTKLEDSAMYFCASSGSGPSNQPQHFGDGTRLSIL.